This TCR beta chain came from a study of PD-1 blockade in classical Hodgkin lymphoma. Assay used: immunoSEQ multiplex PCR; TCRdb lists only in-frame clones, some missing. This sample has fewer than 15,000 clones; more than 75% occur once, and the top ten carry around 37%. In every patient, relapse followed autologous stem cell transplantation, while exposure to brentuximab vedotin differed. CDR1 and CDR2 from the germline V gene are SEHNR and FQNEAQ (reference sequence). The CDR3 covers 16 residues. V gave up 5 bases and J gave up 5 bases, with 21 bases separating them. The sequence was obtained from a human donor with classical Hodgkin lymphoma. The chain recombines TRBV7-9 with TRBJ1-2; no clear D. Sequenced material: peripheral blood mononuclear cells (PBMCs), taken at baseline. The CDR3 protein is CASSRGLRAGVYGYTF. The CDR3 nucleotides are TGTGCCAGCAGCCGCGGGTTGAGGGCGGGTGTGTATGGCTACACCTTC.